Listed below are T cell receptor beta chains from one sample, sequenced in a study of T cell responses to AZD1222 COVID-19 vaccine. Sequencing used immunoSEQ multiplex PCR; TCRdb keeps in-frame clones, though not all of them. The data show about 91,000 clones, about 90% seen once. Sequenced material: peripheral blood, taken 28 days after the second AZD1222 dose. These receptors all come from an adult who received the AZD1222 COVID-19 vaccine. CDR3s include the opening cysteine and the closing phenylalanine or tryptophan. A D gene is named only where the DNA matches it firmly. Not all rows give a size; the values are once, few, many and, for expanded clones, a class.

TRBJ2-2,TRBV28,-,12,-,CASPDGTGELFF,TGTGCCAGCCCGGACGGCACCGGGGAGCTGTTTTTT
TRBJ1-6,TRBV5-6,-,15,-,CASSRGTDYNSPLHF,TGTGCCAGCAGCCGAGGGACGGACTATAATTCACCCCTCCACTTT
TRBJ2-1,TRBV11-3,TRBD1,15,-,CASSKRGTGGNEQFF,TGTGCCAGCAGCAAACGCGGGACAGGGGGCAATGAGCAGTTCTTC
TRBJ1-1,TRBV27,-,14,-,CASTTHRQNTEAFF,TGTGCCAGCACCACCCACAGGCAGAACACTGAAGCTTTCTTT
TRBJ1-2,TRBV28,TRBD1,13,-,CASSRDRDYGYTF,TGTGCCAGCAGTCGGGACAGGGACTATGGCTACACCTTC
TRBJ1-2,TRBV5-6,-,15,-,CASRARQETNYGYTF,TGTGCCAGCAGGGCCCGACAGGAAACAAACTATGGCTACACCTTC
TRBJ2-5,TRBV28,-,12,-,CASRGRGETQYF,TGTGCCAGCAGGGGACGTGGGGAGACCCAGTACTTC
TRBJ1-1,TRBV6-5,TRBD1,13,-,CASSYSGRGKAFF,TGTGCCAGCAGTTACTCGGGCAGGGGGAAAGCTTTCTTT
TRBJ1-4,TRBV10-3,-,13,-,CATSGLTNEKLFF,TGTGCCACCTCAGGGTTGACTAATGAAAAACTGTTTTTT
TRBJ2-7,TRBV6-5,TRBD2,14,-,CASSYRLAGGEQYF,TGTGCCAGCAGTTACCGGCTAGCGGGGGGGGAGCAGTACTTC
TRBJ2-7,TRBV18,-,15,-,CASSPLPDNSYEQYF,TGTGCCAGCTCACCACTTCCGGACAATTCCTACGAGCAGTACTTC
TRBJ2-7,TRBV18,-,16,-,CASSPRGGRESYEQYF,TGTGCCAGCTCACCGCGGGGTGGCAGAGAATCCTACGAGCAGTACTTC
TRBJ1-6,TRBV10-3,-,11,-,CATSNGSPLHF,TGTGCCACCTCGAACGGATCACCCCTCCACTTT
TRBJ2-3,TRBV13,-,20,-,CASSLELGSHDFASTDTQYF,TGTGCCAGCAGCTTAGAATTGGGTAGCCACGATTTCGCTAGCACAGATACGCAGTATTTT
TRBJ2-1,TRBV4-1,-,16,-,CASSQDLGGGYNEQFF,TGCGCCAGCAGCCAAGATCTAGGGGGGGGGTACAATGAGCAGTTCTTC
TRBJ1-2,TRBV15,-,16,few,CATSRDQATPNYGYTF,TGTGCCACCAGCAGAGATCAGGCAACCCCTAACTATGGCTACACCTTC
TRBJ1-6,TRBV7-2,TRBD1,15,-,CASSSPDRGSFPLHF,TGTGCCAGCAGCTCCCCGGACAGGGGGAGCTTCCCCCTCCACTTT
TRBJ1-4,TRBV21-1,-,13,-,CASSQGLGEKLFF,TGTGCCAGCAGCCAGGGGCTAGGTGAAAAACTGTTTTTT
TRBJ2-1,TRBV2,-,13,-,CASSEWRYNEQFF,TGTGCCAGCAGTGAGTGGAGATACAATGAGCAGTTCTTC
TRBJ2-3,TRBV4-3,TRBD1,16,-,CASSHASTGKTDTQYF,TGCGCCAGCAGCCACGCGTCGACAGGGAAAACAGATACGCAGTATTTT
TRBJ2-3,TRBV27,-,12,-,CASSTIRDTQYF,TGTGCCAGCAGTACCATAAGGGATACGCAGTATTTT
TRBJ1-5,TRBV3-1/TRBV3-2,-,12,-,CASSRRDQPQHF,TGTGCCAGCAGCCGTAGGGATCAGCCCCAGCATTTT
TRBJ2-2,TRBV5-4,-,16,once,CASSLSGGAYTGELFF,TGTGCCAGCAGCTTGTCTGGGGGGGCTTACACCGGGGAGCTGTTTTTT
TRBJ1-4,TRBV18,-,15,-,CASSPPASTNEKLFF,TGTGCCAGCTCACCACCGGCATCAACTAATGAAAAACTGTTTTTT
TRBJ1-4,TRBV7-9,-,11,-,CASSKDEKLFF,TGTGCCAGCAGCAAGGATGAAAAACTGTTTTTT
TRBJ2-1,TRBV4-2,TRBD1,13,-,CASSQVQGDEQFF,TGTGCCAGCAGCCAGGTTCAGGGGGATGAGCAGTTCTTC
TRBJ1-1,TRBV5-1,-,13,-,CASSPNWGTEAFF,TGCGCCAGCAGCCCAAATTGGGGGACTGAAGCTTTCTTT
TRBJ1-4,TRBV28,-,15,-,CASSLGGAGNEKLFF,TGTGCCAGCAGTTTAGGGGGGGCGGGTAATGAAAAACTGTTTTTT
TRBJ2-1,TRBV10-3,TRBD2,15,-,CAIGGERGVGDEQFF,TGTGCCATCGGAGGGGAGCGGGGGGTTGGGGATGAGCAGTTCTTC
TRBJ1-2,TRBV29-1,-,13,once,CSVPSVGYSGYTF,TGCAGCGTCCCCTCGGTAGGGTACTCGGGCTACACCTTC
TRBJ1-1,TRBV6-5,-,14,-,CASSYSRVGTEAFF,TGTGCCAGCAGTTACTCCAGGGTAGGAACTGAAGCTTTCTTT
TRBJ2-7,TRBV28,-,14,once,CASSSGSESYEQYF,TGTGCCAGCAGTTCCGGGTCGGAATCCTACGAGCAGTACTTC
TRBJ1-2,TRBV18,TRBD1,17,-,CASLPGTGLGGNYGYTF,TGTGCCAGCTTACCCGGGACAGGGCTCGGGGGCAACTATGGCTACACCTTC
TRBJ1-5,TRBV4-2,-,16,once,CASSLGQGPSNQPQHF,TGTGCCAGCAGCCTCGGTCAGGGTCCGAGCAATCAGCCCCAGCATTTT
TRBJ2-2,TRBV7-2,-,15,few,CASSLSLSDTGELFF,TGTGCCAGCAGCCTCAGTCTAAGCGACACCGGGGAGCTGTTTTTT
TRBJ2-5,TRBV2,-,12,once,CASARQEETQYF,TGTGCCAGCGCTAGACAGGAGGAGACCCAGTACTTC
TRBJ1-1,TRBV6-5,-,13,-,CASRPTGRTEAFF,TGTGCCAGCAGACCGACGGGGAGGACTGAAGCTTTCTTT
TRBJ1-1,TRBV6-2/TRBV6-3,-,15,once,CASSYTVPQGSEAFF,TGTGCCAGCAGTTACACCGTCCCACAGGGTTCTGAAGCTTTCTTT
TRBJ2-3,TRBV5-4,-,13,-,CASSSQVIDTQYF,TGTGCCAGCAGCTCCCAGGTTATAGATACGCAGTATTTT
TRBJ1-2,TRBV18,TRBD1,13,-,CASSPGQNYGYTF,TGTGCCAGCTCACCGGGACAGAACTATGGCTACACCTTC
TRBJ1-6,TRBV7-2,-,15,few,CASSLTSGPNSPLHF,TGTGCCAGCAGCTTAACGTCGGGACCTAATTCACCCCTCCACTTT
TRBJ2-1,TRBV6-2/TRBV6-3,-,13,-,CASSLRVYNEQFF,TGTGCCAGCAGTTTAAGAGTTTACAATGAGCAGTTCTTC
TRBJ1-1,TRBV5-6,-,15,-,CASSGAQDLNTEAFF,TGTGCCAGCAGCGGCGCACAAGATCTAAACACTGAAGCTTTCTTT
TRBJ2-1,TRBV11-3,-,12,-,CASSFGYNEQFF,TGTGCCAGCAGCTTTGGCTACAATGAGCAGTTCTTC
TRBJ1-1,TRBV21-1,-,17,-,CASSKGPALKEDTEAFF,TGTGCCAGCAGCAAAGGACCTGCGCTAAAAGAGGACACTGAAGCTTTCTTT
TRBJ2-7,TRBV6-2/TRBV6-3,TRBD2,15,few,CASSTPRGGLREQYF,TGTGCCAGCAGTACTCCGCGGGGGGGCTTGAGGGAGCAGTACTTC
TRBJ1-2,TRBV18,-,17,-,CASSPPSSQGPLYGYTF,TGTGCCAGCTCACCACCGAGTTCACAGGGCCCACTCTATGGCTACACCTTC
TRBJ1-1,TRBV5-8,-,17,once,CASSRGQSRRIYAEAFF,TGTGCCAGCAGCCGAGGACAGTCCAGGCGTATTTACGCTGAAGCTTTCTTT
TRBJ1-2,TRBV3-1/TRBV3-2,TRBD1,15,-,CASSHPGTGSHGYTF,TGTGCCAGCAGCCACCCTGGGACAGGGTCCCATGGCTACACCTTC
TRBJ2-5,TRBV5-6,-,17,once,CASSLTTTGLYQETQYF,TGTGCCAGCAGCTTGACGACGACAGGCCTGTACCAAGAGACCCAGTACTTC
TRBJ1-2,TRBV10-3,-,13,once,CAINGERLYGYTF,TGTGCCATCAATGGGGAGAGGCTCTATGGCTACACCTTC
TRBJ2-3,TRBV15,TRBD2,18,-,CATSRDRGGGGDTDTQYF,TGTGCCACCAGCAGAGATCGGGGAGGCGGGGGGGACACAGATACGCAGTATTTT
TRBJ2-2,TRBV19,TRBD1,13,-,CASSGTGNGELFF,TGTGCCAGTAGTGGGACAGGGAACGGGGAGCTGTTTTTT
TRBJ2-7,TRBV28,-,13,-,CASRPGTSYEQYF,TGTGCCAGCAGACCCGGAACCTCCTACGAGCAGTACTTC
TRBJ2-3,TRBV4-1,TRBD2,15,-,CASSNPGTSADTQYF,TGCGCCAGCAGCAACCCCGGGACTAGCGCAGATACGCAGTATTTT
TRBJ2-2,TRBV7-3,-,14,-,CASSLTRNTGELFF,TGTGCCAGCAGCTTAACTAGGAACACCGGGGAGCTGTTTTTT
TRBJ2-5,TRBV10-3,-,16,-,CAISESGRGRQETQYF,TGTGCCATCAGTGAGTCTGGCAGGGGCAGGCAAGAGACCCAGTACTTC
TRBJ1-2,TRBV7-9,TRBD1,12,-,CASSGGQSLYTF,TGTGCCAGCAGCGGGGGACAGAGCTTATACACCTTC
TRBJ2-2,TRBV12-3/TRBV12-4,-,12,-,CASSLGTGELFF,TGTGCCAGCAGTTTAGGGACCGGGGAGCTGTTTTTT
TRBJ2-2,TRBV27,TRBD2,15,once,CASKRGGQETGELFF,TGTGCCAGCAAGCGGGGGGGCCAGGAGACCGGGGAGCTGTTTTTT